This record looks at one T cell receptor (beta chain) sequence and its context. No antigen is known for it. Sequencing was performed with immunoSEQ multiplex PCR; in TCRdb, only in-frame clones are kept and a portion is missing. Of roughly 1,600,000 clones detected, roughly 98.5% appear once; the ten largest clones hold about 0.4%. All participating donors were Caucasian adults from Nashville, Tennessee. The germline V gene encodes CDR1 MNHNS and CDR2 SASEGT. V was cut by 0 bases and J by 8 bases, with 13 bases left in between. This CDR3 is built from 14 residues. These data are taken from a study of shared clonotypes between healthy human individuals. General study findings and limits: Larger estimated richness was generally seen in naive subsets than in memory subsets. Non-shared clonotypes displayed generation probabilities falling below those of clonotypes present in all four donors.

The specimen sequenced was naive CD4+ T cells sorted from blood. Subset noted: CD45RA+ positively selected. The V and J genes are TRBV6-1 and TRBJ1-2; D gene ambiguous. This receptor was taken from a man between 25 and 39 years old in good health. The CDR3 loop is CASSEARVQMGYTF. DNA of the CDR3: TGTGCCAGCAGTGAAGCGCGGGTCCAGATGGGCTACACCTTC.